This TCR beta chain stems from a study of yellow fever vaccine responses in identical twins. Overall study findings and caveats: Twins' vaccine T cell responses were reported to seem partly convergent and partly personalized.

One entry per CDR3 protein, called by TCRdb with MiXCR from the RT-PCR reads. The sample shows approximately 2,000 distinct CDR3 sequences, 82% of them seen only once. This clonotype was observed a few times. Its target is unknown. The germline V gene encodes CDR1 SGHDT and CDR2 YYEEEE. The CDR3 is 14 residues long. V shed 2 bases and J 4 bases; nucleotides not matched to a gene: 1. Sequenced here: T cells from blood (PBMCs), unsorted or a sorted subset (not recorded which), sampled before or after yellow fever vaccination (not recorded which). The V and J genes are TRBV5-6 and TRBJ1-1; 11 nucleotides align to TRBD1. The receptor was derived from a young woman who received the yellow fever vaccine. This CDR3 reads CASSFGTGGTEAFF. The CDR3 DNA sequence: TGTGCCAGCAGCTTCGGGACAGGGGGCACTGAAGCTTTCTTT.